The clone carrying this T cell receptor beta chain was counted a few times. Its antigen is currently unknown. The CDR3 length is 16 residues. CDR1 is SGDLS, CDR2 YYNGEE, per germline. The ends lost 0 bases at V and 5 bases at J; junction bases unmatched: 6. Data came from immunoSEQ multiplex PCR; TCRdb stores just in-frame clones and leaves some out. The sample contains 74,000 or so clones, around 92% of which appear only once. The data were taken from a study of graft-versus-host responses after intestinal transplantation. Across the whole study: Transplants were multivisceral, liver-intestinal, or isolated intestinal.

Findings and caveats of the study: Recipient-marrow GvH clones were detected, some having first appeared in ileum or blood. Graft-donor T cell macrochimerism in patients accompanied high graft-versus-host to host-versus-graft clonal ratios in allografts.

The V call is TRBV9, the J call TRBJ2-5, with 11 bases fitting TRBD2. The sequencing here drew on PBMCs, taken 98 days after intestinal transplantation. This clonotype was sampled from a human patient who received an intestinal transplant, so some T cells may come from the graft donor. For the CDR3, the DNA is TGTGCCAGCAGCGTAGGTGTAGCGGGGGGGTTGGAGACCCAGTACTTC. Its translation: CASSVGVAGGLETQYF.